This T cell receptor beta chain was retrieved from a study of radiation and T cells in renal cell carcinoma. On the study more broadly: Nephrectomy followed 15 Gy stereotactic body radiation by 4 weeks. Study results and limitations: No pretreatment tumor biopsies were available for baseline clonotypes. From baseline, blood top tumor clonotypes peaked at 2 weeks post-radiation.

Assay: immunoSEQ multiplex PCR; the TCRdb copy retains only in-frame clones and omits some. The sample lists over 120,000 clones, 70% to 90% occurring once. CDR3 length equals 14 residues. Germline lookup yields CDR1 MNHEY and CDR2 SVGAGI. Deletions cut 5 bases from V and 7 bases from J, with 17 bases between. Turning to this clone: Its antigen is unidentified.

Time point: baseline pretreatment blood. Treatment given: 15 Gy SBRT to primary tumor, nephrectomy 4 weeks later. The patient's renal cell carcinoma had clear cell pathology. The chain employs TRBV6-5 and TRBJ1-2; D is undetermined. The clonotype comes from a woman between 45 and 65 years old with renal cell carcinoma. Sample: blood, taken from a patient whose treatment included radiotherapy and nephrectomy. CDR3 loop: CASSQDRARGGYTF. CDR3 nucleotides: TGTGCCAGCAGTCAGGACCGAGCAAGAGGTGGCTACACCTTC.